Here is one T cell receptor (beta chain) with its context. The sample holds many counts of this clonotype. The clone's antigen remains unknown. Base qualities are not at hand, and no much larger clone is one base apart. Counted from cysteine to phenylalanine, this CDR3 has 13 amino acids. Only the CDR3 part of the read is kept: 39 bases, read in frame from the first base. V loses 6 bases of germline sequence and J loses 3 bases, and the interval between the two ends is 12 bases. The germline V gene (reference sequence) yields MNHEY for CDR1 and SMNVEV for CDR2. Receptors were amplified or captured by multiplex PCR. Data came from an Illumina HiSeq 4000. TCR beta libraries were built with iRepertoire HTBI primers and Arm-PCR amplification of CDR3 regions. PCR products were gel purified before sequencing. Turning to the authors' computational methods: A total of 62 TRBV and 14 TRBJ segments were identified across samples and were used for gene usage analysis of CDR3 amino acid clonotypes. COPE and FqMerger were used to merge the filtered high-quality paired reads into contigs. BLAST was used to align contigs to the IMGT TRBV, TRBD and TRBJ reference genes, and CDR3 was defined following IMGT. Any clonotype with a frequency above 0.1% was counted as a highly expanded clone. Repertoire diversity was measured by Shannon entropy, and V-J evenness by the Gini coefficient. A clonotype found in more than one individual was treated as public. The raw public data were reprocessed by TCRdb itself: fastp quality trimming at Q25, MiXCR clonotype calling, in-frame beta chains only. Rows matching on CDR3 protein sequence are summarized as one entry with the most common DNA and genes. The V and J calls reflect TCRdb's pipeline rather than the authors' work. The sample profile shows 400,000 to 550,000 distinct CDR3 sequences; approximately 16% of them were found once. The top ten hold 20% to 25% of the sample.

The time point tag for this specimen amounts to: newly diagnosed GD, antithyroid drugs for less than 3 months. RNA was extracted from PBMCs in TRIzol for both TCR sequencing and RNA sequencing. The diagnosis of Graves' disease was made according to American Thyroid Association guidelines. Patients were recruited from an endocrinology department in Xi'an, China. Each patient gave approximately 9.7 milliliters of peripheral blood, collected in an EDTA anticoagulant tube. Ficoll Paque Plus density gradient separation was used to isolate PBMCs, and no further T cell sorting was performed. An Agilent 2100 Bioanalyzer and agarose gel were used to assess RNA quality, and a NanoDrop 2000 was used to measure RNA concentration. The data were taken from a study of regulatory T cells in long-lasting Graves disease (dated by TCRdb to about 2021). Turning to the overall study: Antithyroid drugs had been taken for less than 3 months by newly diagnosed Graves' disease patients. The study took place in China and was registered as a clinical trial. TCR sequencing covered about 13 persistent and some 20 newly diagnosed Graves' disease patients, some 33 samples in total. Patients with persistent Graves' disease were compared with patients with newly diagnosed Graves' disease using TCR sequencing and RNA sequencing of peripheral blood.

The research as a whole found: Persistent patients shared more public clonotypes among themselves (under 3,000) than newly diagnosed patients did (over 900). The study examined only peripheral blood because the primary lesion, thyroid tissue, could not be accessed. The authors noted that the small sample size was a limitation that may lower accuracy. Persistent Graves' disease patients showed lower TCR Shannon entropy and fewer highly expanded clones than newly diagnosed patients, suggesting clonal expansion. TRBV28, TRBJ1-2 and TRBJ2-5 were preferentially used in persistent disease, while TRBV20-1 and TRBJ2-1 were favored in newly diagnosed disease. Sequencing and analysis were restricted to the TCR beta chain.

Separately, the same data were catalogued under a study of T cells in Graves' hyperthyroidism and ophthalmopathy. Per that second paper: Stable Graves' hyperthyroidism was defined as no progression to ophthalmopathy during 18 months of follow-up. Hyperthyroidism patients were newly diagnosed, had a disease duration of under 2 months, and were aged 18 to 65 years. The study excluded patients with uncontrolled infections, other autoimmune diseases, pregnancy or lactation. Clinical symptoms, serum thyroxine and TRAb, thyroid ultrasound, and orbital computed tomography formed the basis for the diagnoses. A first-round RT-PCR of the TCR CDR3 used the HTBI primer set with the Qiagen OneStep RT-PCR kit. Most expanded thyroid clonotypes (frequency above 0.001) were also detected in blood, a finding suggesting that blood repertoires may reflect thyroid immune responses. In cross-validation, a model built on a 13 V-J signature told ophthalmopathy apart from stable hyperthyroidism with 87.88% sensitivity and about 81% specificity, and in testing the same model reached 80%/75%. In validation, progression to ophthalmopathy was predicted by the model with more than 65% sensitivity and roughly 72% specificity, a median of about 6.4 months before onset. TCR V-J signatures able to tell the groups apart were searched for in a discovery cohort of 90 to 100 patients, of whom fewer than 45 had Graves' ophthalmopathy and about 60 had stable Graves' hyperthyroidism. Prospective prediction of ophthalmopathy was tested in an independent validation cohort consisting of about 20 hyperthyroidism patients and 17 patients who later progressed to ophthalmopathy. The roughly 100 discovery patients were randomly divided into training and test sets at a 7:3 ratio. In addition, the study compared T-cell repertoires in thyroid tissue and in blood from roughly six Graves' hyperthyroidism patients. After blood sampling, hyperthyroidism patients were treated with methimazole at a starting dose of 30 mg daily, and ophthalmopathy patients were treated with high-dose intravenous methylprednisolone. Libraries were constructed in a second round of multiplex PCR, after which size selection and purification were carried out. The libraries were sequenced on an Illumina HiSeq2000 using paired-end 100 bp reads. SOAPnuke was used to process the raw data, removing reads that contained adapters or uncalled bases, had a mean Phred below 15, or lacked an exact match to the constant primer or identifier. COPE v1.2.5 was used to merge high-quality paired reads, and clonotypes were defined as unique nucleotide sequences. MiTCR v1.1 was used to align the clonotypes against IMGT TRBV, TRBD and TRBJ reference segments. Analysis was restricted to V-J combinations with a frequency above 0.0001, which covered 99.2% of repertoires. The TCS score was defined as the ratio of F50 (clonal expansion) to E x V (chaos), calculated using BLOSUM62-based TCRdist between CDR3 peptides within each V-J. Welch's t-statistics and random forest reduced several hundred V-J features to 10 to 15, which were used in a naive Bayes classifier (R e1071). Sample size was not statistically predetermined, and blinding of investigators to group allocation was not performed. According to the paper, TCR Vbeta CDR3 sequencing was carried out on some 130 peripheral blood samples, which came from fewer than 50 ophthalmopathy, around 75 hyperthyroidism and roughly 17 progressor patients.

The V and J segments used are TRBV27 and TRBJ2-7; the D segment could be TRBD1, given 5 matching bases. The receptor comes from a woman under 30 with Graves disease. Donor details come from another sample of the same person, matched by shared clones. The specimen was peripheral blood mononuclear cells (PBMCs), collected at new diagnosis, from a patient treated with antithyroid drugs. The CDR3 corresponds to CASSLTENYEQYF. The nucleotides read TGTGCCAGCAGCTTGACAGAGAACTACGAGCAGTACTTC.